A single sample is the source of the 19 T cell receptor beta chains below, sequenced in a study of CD8 T cells in Susac syndrome. It was with random hexamers that about 0.45 to 1 ug RNA was reverse transcribed. TCRdb re-analysed the immunoSEQ multiplex PCR reads in MiXCR, keeping a single row per CDR3 protein. The sample includes roughly 110,000 distinct CDR3 sequences, 80% to 95% of them seen just once. Source material: CD4+ T cells from PBMCs. These receptors originate from a human donor in good health.

This clonotype was seen just once. The rearrangement uses TRBV5-1 and TRBJ1-1, with TRBD1 matching over 8 bases. This CDR3 region has 13 residues. Germline CDR1 and CDR2: SGHRS and YFSETQ. The junction had 4 bases not matched to a gene; V was cut back by 4 bases and J by 5 bases. CDR3 DNA sequence: TGCGCCAGCAGCCGGGACAGGACTACTGAAGCTTTCTTT. As protein: CASSRDRTTEAFF.

V gene TRBV14 combines with J gene TRBJ1-2; D possibly corresponds to TRBD1 (5 bases). From germline, CDR1 is SGHDN and CDR2 FVKESK. The V end was cut by 3 bases, the J end by 5 bases, with 13 bases between. The CDR3 sequence is 14 residues long. CDR3 region: CASSQRDVWYGYTF. In DNA form, the CDR3 reads TGTGCCAGCAGCCAGAGGGACGTGTGGTATGGCTACACCTTC.

This chain links TRBV7-9 with TRBJ2-5, with unresolved D. The CDR3 sequence is 16 residues long. Trimming removed 1 base at V and 1 base at J, with 13 bases between. Germline V gene data show CDR1 as SEHNR and CDR2 as FQNEAQ (reference sequence). In DNA, the CDR3 is TGTGCCAGCAGCTTAGTCGAAACATCCGGCCAAGAGACCCAGTACTTC. Protein: CASSLVETSGQETQYF.

This clonotype was seen just once. The chain has TRBV20-1 and TRBJ2-7; 11 bases line up with TRBD2. Looked up from germline, CDR1 is DFQATT and CDR2 is SNEGSKA (reference sequence). V lost 4 bases, J lost 3 bases, and 2 bases stayed unmatched. The CDR3 is 13 residues long. The CDR3: CSAIAGGGYEQYF. The CDR3 nucleotides are TGCAGTGCTATAGCGGGAGGGGGCTACGAGCAGTACTTC.

The CDR3 here is CSAPLGGRAPDTQYF. CDR3 nucleotide sequence: TGCAGCGCCCCTTTGGGGGGCAGGGCCCCAGATACGCAGTATTTT. The chain links TRBV29-1 to TRBJ2-3; D assignment may be TRBD1 or TRBD2 (6 bases each). Germline V gives CDR1 SQVTM, CDR2 ANQGSEA. V lost 7 bases, J lost 4 bases, and 21 bases lay in between. The CDR3 is made up of 15 amino acids.

The chain combines TRBV29-1 with TRBJ1-2; D gene ambiguous. The ends were cut back, 4 bases at V and 4 bases at J, with 16 bases in the middle. The CDR3 runs to 14 residues. Germline V gene lookup returns CDR1 SQVTM and CDR2 ANQGSEA. CDR3 sequence: CSVVVSGYPYGYTF. The CDR3 coding sequence is TGCAGCGTTGTGGTTAGCGGGTATCCCTATGGCTACACCTTC.

There are a few counts of this clonotype. V gene TRBV6-1 combines with J gene TRBJ1-2; the D is unclear. Germline CDR1 and CDR2: MNHNS and SASEGT. V lost 8 bases, J lost 6 bases, and 10 bases lay in between. This CDR3 is built from 11 residues. In DNA form, the CDR3 reads TGTGCCAGCTCTCAAGGGAATGGCTACACCTTC. Translation gives CASSQGNGYTF.

This rearrangement joins TRBV14 to TRBJ2-1; TRBD2 matches 7 bases. Per germline, CDR1 SGHDN and CDR2 FVKESK. This CDR3 is built from 18 residues. After removal of 4 bases from V and 7 bases from J, the junction contained 19 bases not matched to a gene. The DNA for the CDR3 is TGTGCCAGCAGCCCCCCACGAGCGGTAGCGGGCCCTTGGAATGAGCAGTTCTTC. Amino acids: CASSPPRAVAGPWNEQFF.

This chain connects TRBV28 to TRBJ2-4; D not certain. V lost 5 bases and J 0 bases, leaving 11 bases between the germline ends. CDR3 length equals 15 residues. CDR1 is MDHEN, CDR2 SYDVKM, per germline. CDR3 region: CASSPLRLAKNIQYF. In DNA, the CDR3 is TGTGCCAGCAGTCCCCTGAGGTTAGCCAAAAACATTCAGTACTTC. Together with reference TRBV28 and TRBJ2-4, the CDR3 gives the full variable domain: DVKVTQSSRYLVKRTGEKVFLECVQDMDHENMFWYRQDPGLGLRLIYFSYDVKMKEKGDIPEGYSVSREKKERFSLILESASTNQTSMYLCASSPLRLAKNIQYFGAGTRLSVL.

The V and J genes are TRBV7-8 and TRBJ1-5; tentative D call: TRBD1 (5 bases). CDR3 size: 15 residues. Between the trimmed V and J ends, which lost 0 bases and 6 bases, there was a span of 12 bases. Germline-derived CDR1 and CDR2 are SGHVS and FQNEAQ. The CDR3 region has the DNA TGTGCCAGCAGCTTAGCTCAGGGTGCCGGTCAGCCCCAGCATTTT. Amino acid sequence: CASSLAQGAGQPQHF.

The V call is TRBV12-3 or TRBV12-4, the J call TRBJ2-7; possible D gene TRBD2, 5 bases. V dropped 2 bases and J dropped 2 bases, with 16 bases sitting between them. The CDR3 consists of 16 residues. In nucleotides, the CDR3 is TGTGCCAGCAGTTTACACGACGGGGTCCCCGCCTACGAGCAGTACTTC. Residues: CASSLHDGVPAYEQYF.

J is TRBJ2-7 and V is TRBV15; 8 bases match TRBD1. The CDR3 is made up of 15 amino acids. V gave up 3 bases and J gave up 6 bases; unmatched junction bases: 10. Germline V CDR1 and CDR2: LNHNV, YYDKDF (reference sequence). CDR3 in amino acids: CATSRGTDRGGEQYF. CDR3 sequence (DNA): TGTGCCACCAGCAGGGGTACCGACAGGGGAGGCGAGCAGTACTTC.

Only one count was recorded for this clonotype. This chain's CDR3 is CASSDGVSGANVLTF. The DNA of the CDR3 is TGTGCCAGCAGCGACGGCGTCTCTGGGGCCAACGTCCTGACTTTC. This rearrangement joins TRBV27 to TRBJ2-6, with D hard to call. The CDR3 loop spans 15 amino acids. The germline V and J ends were trimmed by 6 bases and 0 bases, with 9 bases remaining between them. CDR1 and CDR2 from the germline V gene are MNHEY and SMNVEV (reference sequence).

The J gene is TRBJ1-4, the V gene TRBV4-3; D is unclear. The CDR3 contains 17 residues. Germline loops: CDR1 LGHNA, CDR2 YSLEER. The V gene lost 1 base and the J gene lost 2 bases, with 14 bases spanning the gap. CDR3 coding DNA: TGCGCCAGCAGCCAAGTCTGGGCGGGTCCCACTAATGAAAAACTGTTTTTT. Translation gives CASSQVWAGPTNEKLFF.

The genes are TRBV7-3 and TRBJ2-5, with 12 bases lining up with TRBD2. The length of the CDR3 is 14 residues. With 2 bases clipped from V and 9 bases from J, the junction kept 4 bases outside the gene matches. CDR1 and CDR2 (germline): SGHTA, FQGTGA. CDR3 DNA: TGTGCCAGCAGCTTAGGACTAGCGGGATACCCCCAGTACTTC. As protein: CASSLGLAGYPQYF.

The chain joins TRBV29-1 to TRBJ1-3; D unclear. Germline V gene sequence: CDR1 SQVTM, CDR2 ANQGSEA. The CDR3 extends over 13 amino acids. Deletions cut 4 bases from V and 6 bases from J, with 13 bases between. Written as DNA, the CDR3 is TGCAGCGTTGCAACTCTGGAGGCAAACACCATATATTTT. Translated: CSVATLEANTIYF.

This clonotype has only one observation. V usage is TRBV20-1 and J usage is TRBJ2-7; no reliable D call. V lost 6 bases, J lost 0 bases, and 9 bases lay in between. The CDR3 runs 12 residues. The germline V gene encodes CDR1 DFQATT and CDR2 SNEGSKA (reference sequence). The CDR3 is CSAPRSSYEQYF. CDR3 DNA sequence: TGCAGTGCCCCACGGAGCTCCTACGAGCAGTACTTC.

The chain carries TRBV9 and TRBJ2-7; tentatively, D is TRBD1 or TRBD2 (6 bases each). V dropped 5 bases and J dropped 0 bases, with 12 bases sitting between them. The CDR3 is made up of 14 amino acids. Looked up from germline, CDR1 is SGDLS and CDR2 is YYNGEE. Written as DNA, the CDR3 is TGTGCCAGCAGTAGGGGGAGGAGCTCCTACGAGCAGTACTTC. This gives the protein CASSRGRSSYEQYF. Based on the CDR3 plus reference TRBV9 and TRBJ2-7, the full variable domain is DSGVTQTPKHLITATGQRVTLRCSPRSGDLSVYWYQQSLDQGLQFLIQYYNGEERAKGNILERFSAQQFPDLHSELNLSSLELGDSALYFCASSRGRSSYEQYFGPGTRLTVT.

The chain carries TRBV20-1 and TRBJ2-7; D remains ambiguous. The CDR3 totals 14 residues. V lost 1 base and J lost 0, with 10 bases in between. Germline V gene data show CDR1 as DFQATT and CDR2 as SNEGSKA (reference sequence). CDR3 sequence (DNA): TGCAGTGCTAGAGGGTTTAGGGACTCCTACGAGCAGTACTTC. Translating it yields CSARGFRDSYEQYF.